This is a list of T cell receptor beta chains from one sample in a study of blood T cell repertoires in COVID-19. Data came from immunoSEQ multiplex PCR; TCRdb stores just in-frame clones and leaves some out. The data contain tens of thousands of clones, roughly 87% of them singletons. Material: peripheral blood. The receptors come from a woman between 50 and 59 years old with active COVID-19. Both conserved end residues are part of each CDR3. Fields, in order: clone size, J gene, D gene, V gene, CDR3 DNA, CDR3 protein. D genes are given only for firm matches. Not all rows give a size; the values are once, few, many and, for expanded clones, a class.

clone_size: -
j_call: TRBJ2-4
d_call: -
v_call: TRBV5-1
cdr3_nt: TGCGCCAGCAGCTTGGGGTCAGACTTAAACATTCAGTACTTC
cdr3_aa: CASSLGSDLNIQYF

clone_size: -
j_call: TRBJ2-2
d_call: -
v_call: TRBV11-3
cdr3_nt: TGTGCCAGCAGCTTAGGCGCACCCACCGGGGAGCTGTTTTTT
cdr3_aa: CASSLGAPTGELFF

clone_size: -
j_call: TRBJ2-2
d_call: TRBD2
v_call: TRBV7-3
cdr3_nt: TGTGCCAGCAGCCAAGACAGGGGAGGGAGACTAGCGGGGAACACCGGGGAGCTGTTTTTT
cdr3_aa: CASSQDRGGRLAGNTGELFF

clone_size: -
j_call: TRBJ1-2
d_call: TRBD1
v_call: TRBV6-6
cdr3_nt: TGTGCCAGCAGACACAGGGGGAACTATGGCTACACCTTC
cdr3_aa: CASRHRGNYGYTF

clone_size: few
j_call: TRBJ1-6
d_call: -
v_call: TRBV3-1/TRBV3-2
cdr3_nt: TGTGCCAGCAGCTACAAGAACTATAATTCACCCCTCCACTTT
cdr3_aa: CASSYKNYNSPLHF

clone_size: -
j_call: TRBJ2-1
d_call: -
v_call: TRBV28
cdr3_nt: TGTGCCAGCAGTTTAGAGGGCAAGCTGACCGGGAATGAGCAGTTCTTC
cdr3_aa: CASSLEGKLTGNEQFF

clone_size: -
j_call: TRBJ1-2
d_call: -
v_call: TRBV18
cdr3_nt: TGTGCCAGCTCACCCACGGGTGACTATGGCTACACCTTC
cdr3_aa: CASSPTGDYGYTF

clone_size: -
j_call: TRBJ1-2
d_call: -
v_call: TRBV20-1
cdr3_nt: TGCAGTGCTAGTGTTGGGCCCAACTATGGCTACACCTTC
cdr3_aa: CSASVGPNYGYTF

clone_size: -
j_call: TRBJ2-1
d_call: -
v_call: TRBV6-5
cdr3_nt: TGTGCCAGCAGTTACGGAGGGAACCTATACAATGAGCAGTTCTTC
cdr3_aa: CASSYGGNLYNEQFF

clone_size: once
j_call: TRBJ2-7
d_call: -
v_call: TRBV19
cdr3_nt: TGTGCCAGTAGTCCCCTTAGCGGCCAATCCTTCTACGAGCAGTACTTC
cdr3_aa: CASSPLSGQSFYEQYF

clone_size: -
j_call: TRBJ2-3
d_call: -
v_call: TRBV5-1
cdr3_nt: TGCGCCAGTAGAACGATCGGAGGAGATACGCAGTATTTT
cdr3_aa: CASRTIGGDTQYF

clone_size: -
j_call: TRBJ1-1
d_call: -
v_call: TRBV19
cdr3_nt: TGTGCCAGTAACCTCAACAGGGACAACACTGAAGCTTTCTTT
cdr3_aa: CASNLNRDNTEAFF

clone_size: once
j_call: TRBJ1-2
d_call: -
v_call: TRBV10-3
cdr3_nt: TGTGCCATCATGAGAGGCAACTATGGCTACACCTTC
cdr3_aa: CAIMRGNYGYTF

clone_size: -
j_call: TRBJ2-5
d_call: TRBD2
v_call: TRBV10-1
cdr3_nt: TGCGCCAGCAGTCGACTAGCGGGGGAGACCCAGTACTTC
cdr3_aa: CASSRLAGETQYF